This T cell receptor (beta chain) was obtained from a study of T cell responses to AZD1222 COVID-19 vaccine. Points from the study as a whole: Clonal diversity was possibly underestimated; the donors were predominantly white British and more often female. Only a handful of AZD1222 recipients, more than 5 in all, had baseline seropositivity.

Notes on this clone: Antigen unknown.

This table comes from immunoSEQ multiplex PCR, and its TCRdb copy is limited to in-frame clones, with some not included. The sample records fewer than 110,000 clones, about 85% being singletons. This TCR was recovered from an adult in good health. The material sequenced was peripheral blood, taken on day 0 of AZD1222 vaccination.

CDR3 sequence: CAISEQAEQTYGYTF. The CDR3 DNA follows: TGTGCCATCAGTGAGCAGGCGGAACAGACCTATGGCTACACCTTC. The chain carries TRBV10-3 and TRBJ1-2; D ambiguous. Germline V gives CDR1 ENHRY, CDR2 SYGVKD. The CDR3 consists of 15 residues. Trimming cost V 2 bases and J 4 bases, with 14 bases left between them.